These 12 T cell receptor beta chains came from one sample sequenced in a study of human T cells and chemical hapten exposure. Specified time point: patch test 2, 6 weeks after DPC sensitization. This sample's treatment: therapeutic diphenylcyclopropenone sensitization with weekly scalp DPC. TCRdb redid the calling of the RACE reads with MiXCR, one entry per CDR3 protein. The sample lists roughly 40,000 distinct CDR3 sequences; more than 8.5% were seen once. This specimen consisted of whole blood, obtained in connection with sensitization to the hapten diphenylcyclopropenone (DPC). These TCRs come from a woman in her thirties or forties with alopecia areata. Some clones in this sample may be carry-over from other donors' samples.

The rearrangement links TRBV14 to TRBJ2-7; D uncertain. This CDR3 comprises 15 residues. Germline V lookup: CDR1 SGHDN, CDR2 FVKESK. Trimming pared 2 bases from V and 5 bases from J, leaving 16 bases between. CDR3 amino acids: CASSQFRLGANEQYF. The CDR3 bases are TGTGCCAGCAGCCAATTTCGCCTCGGAGCGAACGAGCAGTACTTC.

This clonotype was observed a handful of times. This sequence joins TRBV15 and TRBJ2-1; D may be TRBD2 (7 bases). Germline V gene lookup returns CDR1 LNHNV and CDR2 YYDKDF (reference sequence). CDR3 length equals 16 residues. V lost 5 bases and J lost 9, with 23 bases in between. This chain's CDR3 is CATSPPRSRGAGEQFF. CDR3 coding DNA: TGTGCCACCAGCCCCCCCCGAAGTCGGGGGGCTGGTGAGCAGTTCTTC.

This clonotype was found many times. This sequence joins TRBV2 and TRBJ2-3, with D unresolved. V was cut by 6 bases and J by 7 bases, with 14 bases left in between. Germline loops: CDR1 SNHLY, CDR2 FYNNEI. The CDR3 sequence is 13 residues long. The CDR3 nucleotides are TGTGCCAGCAGCTCCGTCGCCGAACATACGCAGTATTTT. Its translation is CASSSVAEHTQYF.

This clonotype showed up many times. V gene TRBV6-5 combines with J gene TRBJ1-2, with D perhaps TRBD1 (5 bases). The CDR3 has 13 amino acids. Germline V gene sequence: CDR1 MNHEY, CDR2 SVGAGI. Trimming took off 6 bases at V and 5 bases at J, with 13 bases between the two ends. CDR3 region: CASSPGHPYGYTF. The CDR3 DNA follows: TGTGCCAGCAGCCCCGGACATCCTTATGGCTACACCTTC.

This clonotype has a count of ten or more. J is TRBJ1-4 and V is TRBV7-6; D not certain. CDR1 is SGHVS, CDR2 FNYEAQ, per germline. This CDR3 has 16 amino acids. Trimming stripped 3 bases from V and 0 bases from J, with 11 bases between. The DNA of the CDR3 is TGTGCCAGCAGCTTCATACCAGGTGCAACTAATGAAAAACTGTTTTTT. Amino acid sequence: CASSFIPGATNEKLFF.

This clonotype was seen a handful of times. The chain recombines TRBV5-1 with TRBJ1-5, with D hard to call. The CDR3 totals 15 residues. Germline lookup yields CDR1 SGHRS and CDR2 YFSETQ. The germline V and J ends were trimmed by 3 bases and 7 bases, with 17 bases remaining between them. The CDR3 DNA follows: TGCGCCAGCAGCTATCCGCCCCAGACCGCCCAGCCCCAGCATTTT. Protein sequence: CASSYPPQTAQPQHF. Drawing the rest from reference TRBV5-1 and TRBJ1-5, the complete variable domain is KAGVTQTPRYLIKTRGQQVTLSCSPISGHRSVSWYQQTPGQGLQFLFEYFSETQRNKGNFPGRFSGRQFSNSRSEMNVSTLELGDSALYLCASSYPPQTAQPQHFGDGTRLSIL.

Many counts were recorded for this clonotype. The J gene is TRBJ2-1, the V gene TRBV11-2; tentatively, D is TRBD1 or TRBD2 (5 bases each). The CDR3 has 15 amino acids. From germline, CDR1 is SGHAT and CDR2 FQNNGV. V was trimmed by 7 bases and J by 6 bases, leaving 19 bases between them. The CDR3 region is CASTPSGLAGNEQFF. The CDR3, as DNA: TGTGCCAGCACCCCATCGGGGCTAGCTGGCAATGAGCAGTTCTTC.

The chain is built from TRBV7-2 and TRBJ2-3; D perhaps matches TRBD2 (5 bases). Germline V gives CDR1 SGHTA, CDR2 FQGNSA. Deletions cut 1 base from V and 4 bases from J, with 18 bases between. The CDR3 loop spans 17 amino acids. The DNA of the CDR3 is TGTGCCAGCAGCTTAGTGGGCCTAGCTCCGAGGGCAGATACGCAGTATTTT. This gives the protein CASSLVGLAPRADTQYF.

There are a few counts of this clonotype. V and J are TRBV5-5 and TRBJ1-2, with a weak D call TRBD1 (6 bases). CDR3 length: 14 amino acids. The V and J ends lost 5 bases and 3 bases respectively, with 14 bases between them. CDR1 and CDR2 from the germline V gene are SGHKS and YYEKEE (reference sequence). The CDR3 nucleotides read TGTGCCAGCAGAACCGGGACACTGGACTATGGCTACACCTTC. It is translated as CASRTGTLDYGYTF.

There are many counts of this clonotype. This sequence joins TRBV11-2 and TRBJ2-5; 10 bases fit TRBD2. The CDR3 covers 15 residues. The V gene's germline CDR1 is SGHAT and CDR2 FQNNGV. J was trimmed by 2 bases and V by 4 bases; bases with no gene match: 4. CDR3 coding DNA: TGTGCCAGCAGCTCCCGGACTAGCGGACAAGAGACCCAGTACTTC. The encoded protein is CASSSRTSGQETQYF.

This clonotype was recorded many times. The chain is built from TRBV3-1 and TRBJ2-1; D gene uncertain. The CDR3 has 13 residues. CDR1 is LGHDT and CDR2 is YNNKEL in the germline V gene (reference sequence). Between the trimmed V and J ends, which lost 3 bases and 5 bases, there was a span of 8 bases. CDR3 bases: TGTGCCAGCAGCCAGTTGGGTCACAATGAGCAGTTCTTC. This sequence encodes CASSQLGHNEQFF.

This clonotype has at least ten counts. This chain links TRBV12-3 or TRBV12-4 with TRBJ1-5; weak D call: TRBD1 (6 bases). The ends were cut back, 9 bases at V and 0 bases at J, with 12 bases in the middle. The length of the CDR3 is 14 residues. The CDR3 here is CASGGLGSNQPQHF. CDR3 nucleotides: TGTGCCAGTGGGGGGCTAGGTAGCAATCAGCCCCAGCATTTT.